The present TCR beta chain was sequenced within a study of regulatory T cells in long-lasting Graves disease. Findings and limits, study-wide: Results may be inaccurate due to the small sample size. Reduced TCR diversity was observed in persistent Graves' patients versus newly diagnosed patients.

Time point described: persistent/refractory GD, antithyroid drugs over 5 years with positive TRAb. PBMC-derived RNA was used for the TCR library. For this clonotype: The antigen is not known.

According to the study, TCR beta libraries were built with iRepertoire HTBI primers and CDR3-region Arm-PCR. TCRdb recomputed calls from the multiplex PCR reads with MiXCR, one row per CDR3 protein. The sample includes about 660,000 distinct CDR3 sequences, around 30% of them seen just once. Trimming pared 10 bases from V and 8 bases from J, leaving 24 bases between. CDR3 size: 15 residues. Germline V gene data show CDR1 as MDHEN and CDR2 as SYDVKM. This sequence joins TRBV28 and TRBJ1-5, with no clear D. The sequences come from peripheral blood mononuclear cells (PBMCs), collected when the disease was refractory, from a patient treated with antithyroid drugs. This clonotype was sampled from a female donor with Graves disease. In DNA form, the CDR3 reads TGTGCCACCATCGGTTACTCAAACGTCGGGGAGCCCCAGCATTTT. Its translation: CATIGYSNVGEPQHF.